Following are 3 T cell receptor beta chains from one sample sequenced in a study of beta chain features in type 1 diabetes. Every isolated RNA sample was fully reverse transcribed, so sequencing captured expressed TCRB transcripts. Clones were read by immunoSEQ multiplex PCR, and TCRdb kept only the in-frame ones, dropping some. The sample contains 250,000 to 350,000 clones, about 15% of which appear only once. Material for sequencing was central memory CD4+ T cells from blood. Source of these receptors: a man aged 25 to 40 in good health.

The chain employs TRBV6-5 and TRBJ1-1; D gene unclear. Germline CDR1 is MNHEY and CDR2 is SVGAGI. V was trimmed by 2 bases and J by 5 bases, leaving 9 bases between them. CDR3 length equals 13 residues. In DNA, the CDR3 is TGTGCCAGCAGTTACGACGGGAAAACTGAAGCTTTCTTT. Its translation is CASSYDGKTEAFF.

This clone has just a few counts. The J gene is TRBJ2-2, the V gene TRBV9; TRBD1 might be the D (6 bases). Trimming took 4 bases from V and 5 from J, leaving 12 bases between them. Germline values: CDR1 SGDLS, CDR2 YYNGEE. CDR3 length equals 14 residues. The DNA of the CDR3 is TGTGCCAGCAGCCGGGCCCAGGGGACCGGGGAGCTGTTTTTT. As protein: CASSRAQGTGELFF.

This clone came up a few times. Germline is not matched at one junction end, which may reflect a read error. The chain links TRBV6-5 to TRBJ2-5; D not certain. Germline CDR1 and CDR2: MNHEY and SVGAGI. CDR3 length equals 12 residues. Here the CDR3 reads CAISGQKETQYF. CDR3 nucleotide sequence: TGTGCCATCAGTGGCCAGAAAGAGACCCAGTACTTC.